Sequencing of this T cell receptor (beta chain) was carried out in a study of naive and memory T cell subsets. This clonotype was counted ten times or more. The SP2 primer and nested alpha and beta constant region primers amplified ligated cDNA in four rounds. Using its own MiXCR run on the 5' RACE reads, TCRdb lists one record per CDR3 protein. The profile shows approximately 58,000 distinct CDR3 sequences, more than 7% of them singletons. The library had UMIs added by 3' ligation of an oligonucleotide to TCR cDNA. Germline-derived CDR1 and CDR2 are WNHNN and SYGVQD (reference sequence). The V gene end was trimmed by 4 bases and the J gene end by 7 bases; junction bases not matched to a gene: 12. CDR3 length: 16 residues.

This receptor was identified in a male donor in good health. V and J are TRBV10-1 and TRBJ2-1; TRBD2 matches at 8 bases. CDR3 in amino acids: CASSASAGEFKNEQFF. In DNA, the CDR3 is TGCGCCAGCAGTGCCTCAGCGGGGGAGTTTAAGAATGAGCAGTTCTTC.